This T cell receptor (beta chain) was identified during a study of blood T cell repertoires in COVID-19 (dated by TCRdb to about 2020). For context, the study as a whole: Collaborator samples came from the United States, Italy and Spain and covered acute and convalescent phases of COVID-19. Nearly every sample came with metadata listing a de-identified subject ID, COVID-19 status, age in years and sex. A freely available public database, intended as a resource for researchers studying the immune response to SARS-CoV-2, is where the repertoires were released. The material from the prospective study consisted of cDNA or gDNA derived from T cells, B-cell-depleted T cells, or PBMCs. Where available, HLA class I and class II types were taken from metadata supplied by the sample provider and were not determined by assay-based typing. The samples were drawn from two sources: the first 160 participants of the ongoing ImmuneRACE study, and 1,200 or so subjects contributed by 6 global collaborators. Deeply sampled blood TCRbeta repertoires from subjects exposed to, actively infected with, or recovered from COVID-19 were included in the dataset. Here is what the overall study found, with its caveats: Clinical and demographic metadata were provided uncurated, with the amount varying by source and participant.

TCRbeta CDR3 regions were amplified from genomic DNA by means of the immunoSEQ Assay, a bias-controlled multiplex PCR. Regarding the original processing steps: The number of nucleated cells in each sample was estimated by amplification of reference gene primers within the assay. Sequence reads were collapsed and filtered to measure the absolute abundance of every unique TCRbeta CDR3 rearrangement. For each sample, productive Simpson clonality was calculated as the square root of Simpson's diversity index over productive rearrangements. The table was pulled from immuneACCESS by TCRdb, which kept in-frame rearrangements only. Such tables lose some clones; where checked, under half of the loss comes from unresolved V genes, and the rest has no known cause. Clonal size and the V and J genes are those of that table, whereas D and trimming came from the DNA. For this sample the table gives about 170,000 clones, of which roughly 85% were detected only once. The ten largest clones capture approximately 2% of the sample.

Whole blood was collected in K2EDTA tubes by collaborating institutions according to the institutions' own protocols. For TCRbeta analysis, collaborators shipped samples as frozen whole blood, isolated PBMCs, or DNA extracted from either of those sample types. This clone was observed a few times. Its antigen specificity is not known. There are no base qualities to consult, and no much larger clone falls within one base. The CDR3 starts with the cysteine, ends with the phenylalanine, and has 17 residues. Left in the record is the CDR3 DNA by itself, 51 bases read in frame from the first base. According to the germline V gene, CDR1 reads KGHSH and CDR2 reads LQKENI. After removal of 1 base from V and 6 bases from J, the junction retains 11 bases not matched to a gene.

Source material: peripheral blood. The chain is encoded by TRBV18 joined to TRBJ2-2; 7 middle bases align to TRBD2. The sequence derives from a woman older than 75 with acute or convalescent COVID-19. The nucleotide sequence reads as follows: TGTGCCAGCTCACCACAAGGGCTAGCGGTTGGAGCCGGGGAGCTGTTTTTT. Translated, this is CASSPQGLAVGAGELFF.